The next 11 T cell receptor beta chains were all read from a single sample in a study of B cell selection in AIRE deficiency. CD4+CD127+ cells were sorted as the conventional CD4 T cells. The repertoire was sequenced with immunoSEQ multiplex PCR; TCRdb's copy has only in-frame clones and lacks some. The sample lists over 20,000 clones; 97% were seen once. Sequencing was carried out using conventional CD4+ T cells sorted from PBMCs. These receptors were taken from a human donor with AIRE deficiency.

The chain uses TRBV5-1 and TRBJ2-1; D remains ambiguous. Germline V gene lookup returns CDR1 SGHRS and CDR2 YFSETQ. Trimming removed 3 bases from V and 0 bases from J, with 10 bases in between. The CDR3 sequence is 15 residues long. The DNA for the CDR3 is TGCGCCAGCAGCTCGGACCAGAGCTCCTACAATGAGCAGTTCTTC. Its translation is CASSSDQSSYNEQFF.

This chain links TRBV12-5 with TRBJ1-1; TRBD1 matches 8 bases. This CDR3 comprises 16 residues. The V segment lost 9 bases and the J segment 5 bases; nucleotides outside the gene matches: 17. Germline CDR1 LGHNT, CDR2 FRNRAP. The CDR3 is CASASRKGQAETEAFF. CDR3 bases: TGTGCTAGCGCCTCACGCAAGGGACAGGCGGAAACTGAAGCTTTCTTT.

The CDR3 sequence: CASSFLGSRTYEQYF. The CDR3 nucleotides are TGTGCCAGCAGTTTCCTAGGGTCCCGGACCTACGAGCAGTACTTC. This chain connects TRBV28 to TRBJ2-7, with no clear D. Germline values: CDR1 MDHEN, CDR2 SYDVKM. The ends were cut back, 3 bases at V and 2 bases at J, with 14 bases in the middle. The CDR3 length is 15 residues.

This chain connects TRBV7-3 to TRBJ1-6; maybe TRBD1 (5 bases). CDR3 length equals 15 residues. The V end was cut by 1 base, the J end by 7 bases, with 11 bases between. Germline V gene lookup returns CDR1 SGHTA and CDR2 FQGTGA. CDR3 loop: CASSLSAGWNSPLHF. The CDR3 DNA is TGTGCCAGCAGCTTAAGTGCAGGGTGGAATTCACCCCTCCACTTT.

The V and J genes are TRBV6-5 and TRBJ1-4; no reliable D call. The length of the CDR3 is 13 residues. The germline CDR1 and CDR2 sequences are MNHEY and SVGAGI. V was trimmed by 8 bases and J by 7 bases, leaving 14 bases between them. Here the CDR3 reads CASGRKAGEKLFF. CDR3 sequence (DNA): TGTGCCAGCGGACGCAAAGCGGGTGAAAAACTGTTTTTT.

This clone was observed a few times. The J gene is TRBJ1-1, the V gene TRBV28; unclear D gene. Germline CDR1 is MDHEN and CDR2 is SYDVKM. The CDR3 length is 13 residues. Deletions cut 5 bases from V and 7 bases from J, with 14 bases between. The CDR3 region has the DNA TGTGCCAGCAGTCCAACTCCCGGGATTGAAGCTTTCTTT. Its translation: CASSPTPGIEAFF.

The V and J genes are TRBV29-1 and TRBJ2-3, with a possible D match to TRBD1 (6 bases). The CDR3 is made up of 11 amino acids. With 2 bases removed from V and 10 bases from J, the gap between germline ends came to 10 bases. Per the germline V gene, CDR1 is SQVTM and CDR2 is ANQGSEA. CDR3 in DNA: TGCAGCGTTGAACAGGGGAAGCCGCAGTATTTT. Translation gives CSVEQGKPQYF.

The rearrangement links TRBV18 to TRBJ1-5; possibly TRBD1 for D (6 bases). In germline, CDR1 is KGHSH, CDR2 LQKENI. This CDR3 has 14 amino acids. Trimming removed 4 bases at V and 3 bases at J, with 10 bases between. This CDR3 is CASSLGQLNQPQHF. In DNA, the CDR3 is TGTGCCAGCTCACTTGGACAGCTCAATCAGCCCCAGCATTTT.

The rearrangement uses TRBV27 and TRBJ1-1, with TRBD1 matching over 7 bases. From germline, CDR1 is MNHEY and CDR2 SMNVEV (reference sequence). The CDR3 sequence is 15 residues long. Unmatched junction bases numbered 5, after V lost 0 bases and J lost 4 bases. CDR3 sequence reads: CASSLSTGIGTEAFF. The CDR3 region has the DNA TGTGCCAGCAGTTTATCGACAGGGATAGGCACTGAAGCTTTCTTT.

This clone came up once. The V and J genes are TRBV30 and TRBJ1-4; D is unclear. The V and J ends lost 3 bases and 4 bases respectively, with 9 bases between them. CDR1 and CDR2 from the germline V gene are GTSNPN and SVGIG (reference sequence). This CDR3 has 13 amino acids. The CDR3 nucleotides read TGTGCCTGGAGCTTACAGTTTAATGAAAAACTGTTTTTT. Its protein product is CAWSLQFNEKLFF.

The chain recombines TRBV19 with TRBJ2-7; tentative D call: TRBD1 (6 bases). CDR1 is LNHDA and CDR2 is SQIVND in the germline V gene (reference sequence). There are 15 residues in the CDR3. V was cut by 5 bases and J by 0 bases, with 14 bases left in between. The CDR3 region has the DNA TGTGCCAGTAGTGCCGACAGGTCCAGCTCCTACGAGCAGTACTTC. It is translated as CASSADRSSSYEQYF.